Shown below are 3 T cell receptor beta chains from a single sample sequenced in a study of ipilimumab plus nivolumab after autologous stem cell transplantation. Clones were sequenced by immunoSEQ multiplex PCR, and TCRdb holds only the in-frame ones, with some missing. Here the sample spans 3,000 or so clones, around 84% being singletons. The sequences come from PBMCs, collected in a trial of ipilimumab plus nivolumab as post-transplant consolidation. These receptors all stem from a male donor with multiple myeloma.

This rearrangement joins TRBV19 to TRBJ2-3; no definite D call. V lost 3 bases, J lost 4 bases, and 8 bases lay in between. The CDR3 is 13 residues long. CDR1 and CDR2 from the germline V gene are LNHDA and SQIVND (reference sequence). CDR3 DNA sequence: TGTGCCAGTAGTATCCGACTGTCAGATACGCAGTATTTT. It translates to CASSIRLSDTQYF.

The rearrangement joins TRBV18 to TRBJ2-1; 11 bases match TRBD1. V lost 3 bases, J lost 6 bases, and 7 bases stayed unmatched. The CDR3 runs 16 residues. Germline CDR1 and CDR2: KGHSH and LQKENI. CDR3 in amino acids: CASSPVFGTGGNEQFF. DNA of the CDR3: TGTGCCAGCTCACCTGTATTCGGGACAGGGGGCAATGAGCAGTTCTTC.

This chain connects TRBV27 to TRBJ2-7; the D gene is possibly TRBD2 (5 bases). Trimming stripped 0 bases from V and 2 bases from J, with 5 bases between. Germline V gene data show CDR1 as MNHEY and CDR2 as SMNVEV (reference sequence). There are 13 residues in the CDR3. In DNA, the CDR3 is TGTGCCAGCAGTTTATCTAGCGCCTACGAGCAGTACTTC. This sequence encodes CASSLSSAYEQYF.